The sequence of this TCR beta chain was determined in a study of T cells in Graves' hyperthyroidism and ophthalmopathy (dated by TCRdb to between 2018 and 2020). In terms of the full investigation: To identify distinguishing TCR V-J signatures, a discovery cohort of around 100 patients was used, comprising 43 with Graves' ophthalmopathy and around 60 with stable Graves' hyperthyroidism. After blood sampling, hyperthyroidism patients were treated with methimazole at a starting dose of 30 mg daily, and ophthalmopathy patients were treated with high-dose intravenous methylprednisolone. Prospective prediction of ophthalmopathy was tested in an independent validation cohort of under 20 hyperthyroidism patients and 17 patients who later progressed to ophthalmopathy. The 100 discovery patients were divided at random into training and test sets in a 7:3 ratio. According to the paper, TCR Vbeta CDR3 sequencing was carried out on about 140 peripheral blood samples, which came from around 43 ophthalmopathy, roughly 75 hyperthyroidism and roughly 17 progressor patients. In several Graves' hyperthyroidism patients, the study also compared T-cell repertoires from thyroid tissue with T-cell repertoires from blood. Study-wide findings and limitations: A model built on a 13 V-J signature distinguished ophthalmopathy from stable hyperthyroidism, reaching 85% to 90% sensitivity and 81.08% specificity in cross-validation and 80%/75% in testing. Sample size was not statistically predetermined, and blinding of investigators to group allocation was not performed. Most expanded thyroid clonotypes (frequency above 0.001) were also detected in blood, a finding suggesting that blood repertoires may reflect thyroid immune responses. During validation, the model predicted progression to ophthalmopathy a median of around six months ahead of onset, with around 71% sensitivity and roughly 72% specificity.

Germline trimming amounts to 4 bases on V and 2 bases on J, with 7 as the count of junction bases outside the gene matches. Measured from the cysteine to the phenylalanine, the CDR3 is 15 residues long. Only the CDR3 DNA stays, 45 bases, in frame from base 1. For CDR1 and CDR2, the germline V gene lists MDHEN and SYDVKM. Any patient with an uncontrolled infection, another autoimmune disease, pregnancy or lactation was excluded. Diagnoses relied on clinical symptoms, serum thyroxine and TRAb, thyroid ultrasound and orbital computed tomography. Total RNA was extracted using Trizol reagent, and RNA quality was assessed on an Agilent 2100 Bioanalyzer. The TCR beta CDR3 regions were amplified from the RNA transcripts. The first round of RT-PCR for the TCR CDR3 was performed with the HTBI primer set and the Qiagen OneStep RT-PCR kit. Libraries were constructed in a second round of multiplex PCR, after which size selection and purification were performed. Sequencing of the libraries was done on an Illumina HiSeq2000 using paired-end 100 bp reads. Per the original workflow: SOAPnuke was used to process the raw data, with reads discarded if the reads contained adapters or uncalled bases, had a mean Phred below 15, or lacked an exact constant-primer or identifier match. COPE v1.2.5 was used to merge high-quality paired reads, and clonotypes were defined as unique nucleotide sequences. MiTCR v1.1 was used to align clonotypes to the IMGT TRBV, TRBD and TRBJ reference segments. Analysis was restricted to V-J combinations with a frequency above 0.0001, which covered over 98% of repertoires. The TCS score was defined as the ratio of F50 (clonal expansion) to E x V (chaos), calculated using BLOSUM62-based TCRdist between CDR3 peptides within each V-J. Welch's t-statistics and random forest reduced approximately 520 V-J features to around 14, which were used in a naive Bayes classifier (R e1071). The similarity between thyroid and blood repertoires was quantified using the Morisita-Horn index. The public reads were quality trimmed at Q25 with fastp and then assembled into clones with MiXCR by TCRdb, keeping productive beta chains. Each CDR3 protein gets just one entry, which takes the most common genes and DNA from the rows behind it. TCRdb's processing, not the authors', yielded these V and J calls. The sample table shows 480,000 or so distinct CDR3 sequences, and over 45% are seen once. The top ten clones comprise about 40% of the sample.

This clonotype was counted at least ten times. Its target antigen remains unknown. Per-base quality was not reported, and no clone a single base away is much larger than it. The rearranged segments are TRBV28 and TRBJ1-2; TRBD1 lines up with 7 middle nucleotides. Material for sequencing was peripheral blood or thyroid tissue (not recorded which). The source of this sequence is an adult woman with Graves' disease, either hyperthyroidism or ophthalmopathy (not recorded which). The CDR3 sequence is CASSSWTGLNYGYTF. The DNA sequence follows: TGTGCCAGCAGTTCCTGGACAGGCCTCAACTATGGCTACACCTTC.